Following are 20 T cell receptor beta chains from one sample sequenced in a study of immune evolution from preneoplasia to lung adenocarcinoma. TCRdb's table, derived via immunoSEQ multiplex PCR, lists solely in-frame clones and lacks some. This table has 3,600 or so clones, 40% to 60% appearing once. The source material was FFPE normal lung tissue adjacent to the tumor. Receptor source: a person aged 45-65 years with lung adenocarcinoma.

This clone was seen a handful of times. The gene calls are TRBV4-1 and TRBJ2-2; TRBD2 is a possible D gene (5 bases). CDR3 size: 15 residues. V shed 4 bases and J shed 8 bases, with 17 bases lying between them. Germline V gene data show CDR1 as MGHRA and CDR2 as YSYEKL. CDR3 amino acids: CASSPSYSAGGELFF. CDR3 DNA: TGCGCCAGCAGCCCTTCATATAGCGCGGGTGGGGAGCTGTTTTTT.

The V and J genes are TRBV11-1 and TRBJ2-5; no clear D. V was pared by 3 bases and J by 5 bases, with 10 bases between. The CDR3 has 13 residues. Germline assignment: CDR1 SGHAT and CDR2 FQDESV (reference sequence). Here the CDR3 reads CASSFDTSETQYF. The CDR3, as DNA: TGTGCCAGCAGCTTTGACACTTCGGAGACCCAGTACTTC. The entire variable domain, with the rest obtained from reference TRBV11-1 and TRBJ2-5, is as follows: EAEVAQSPRYKITEKSQAVAFWCDPISGHATLYWYRQILGQGPELLVQFQDESVVDDSQLPKDRFSAERLKGVDSTLKIQPAELGDSAMYLCASSFDTSETQYFGPGTRLLVL.

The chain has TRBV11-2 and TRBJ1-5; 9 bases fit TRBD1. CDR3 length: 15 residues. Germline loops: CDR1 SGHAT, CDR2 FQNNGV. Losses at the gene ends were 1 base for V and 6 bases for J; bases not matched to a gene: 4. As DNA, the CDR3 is TGTGCCAGCAGCTTAGGGACAGGGGTCTTTCAGCCCCAGCATTTT. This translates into CASSLGTGVFQPQHF.

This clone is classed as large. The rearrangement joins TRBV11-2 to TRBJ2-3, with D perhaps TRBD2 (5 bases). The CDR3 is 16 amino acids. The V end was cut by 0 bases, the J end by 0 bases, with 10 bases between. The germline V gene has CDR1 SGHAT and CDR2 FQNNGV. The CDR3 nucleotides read TGTGCCAGCAGCTTAGAGGGAGCTTATAGCACAGATACGCAGTATTTT. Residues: CASSLEGAYSTDTQYF.

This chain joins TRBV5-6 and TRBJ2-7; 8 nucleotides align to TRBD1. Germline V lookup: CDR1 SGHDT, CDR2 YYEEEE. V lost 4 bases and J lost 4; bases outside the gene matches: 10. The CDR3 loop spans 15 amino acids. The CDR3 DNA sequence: TGTGCCAGCAGCCAAGTGGGACAGGACTATTACGAGCAGTACTTC. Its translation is CASSQVGQDYYEQYF. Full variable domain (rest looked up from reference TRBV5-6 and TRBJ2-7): DAGVTQSPTHLIKTRGQQVTLRCSPKSGHDTVSWYQQALGQGPQFIFQYYEEEERQRGNFPDRFSGHQFPNYSSELNVNALLLGDSALYLCASSQVGQDYYEQYFGPGTRLTVT.

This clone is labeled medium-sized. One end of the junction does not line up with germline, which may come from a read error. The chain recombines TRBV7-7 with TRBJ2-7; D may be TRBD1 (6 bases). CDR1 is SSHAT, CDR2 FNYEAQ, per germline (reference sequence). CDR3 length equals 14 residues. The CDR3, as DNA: TGTGCTAGCAGCCAAGCGACAGGACACTACGAGCAGTACTTC. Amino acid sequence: CASSQATGHYEQYF.

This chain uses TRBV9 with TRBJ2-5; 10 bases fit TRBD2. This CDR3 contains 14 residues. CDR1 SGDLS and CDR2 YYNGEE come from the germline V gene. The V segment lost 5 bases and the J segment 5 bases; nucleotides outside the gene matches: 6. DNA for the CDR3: TGTGCCAGCAGTAGCGGGGGGACCAGCGAGACCCAGTACTTC. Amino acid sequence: CASSSGGTSETQYF.

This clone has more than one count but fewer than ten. The CDR3 sequence is CASSQGGRPREQYF. CDR3 DNA sequence: TGTGCCAGCAGCCAAGGGGGGCGCCCGCGGGAGCAGTACTTC. The chain recombines TRBV28 with TRBJ2-7; D tentatively reads TRBD1 or TRBD2 (6 bases each). V was clipped by 6 bases and J by 7 bases, with 19 bases between them. The CDR3 extends over 14 amino acids. Germline CDR1 reads MDHEN; CDR2 reads SYDVKM.

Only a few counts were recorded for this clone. CDR3 region: CASSTVETQYF. The CDR3 DNA is TGTGCCAGCAGCACTGTCGAGACCCAGTACTTC. This chain connects TRBV11-2 to TRBJ2-5; no definite D call. This CDR3 spans 11 amino acids. The germline V and J ends were trimmed by 5 bases and 5 bases, with 6 bases remaining between them. CDR1 and CDR2 (germline): SGHAT, FQNNGV.

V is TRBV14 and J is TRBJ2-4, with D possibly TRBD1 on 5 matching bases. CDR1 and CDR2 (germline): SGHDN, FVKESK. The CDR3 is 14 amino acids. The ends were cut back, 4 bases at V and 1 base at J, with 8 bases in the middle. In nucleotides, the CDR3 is TGTGCCAGCAGCCCGCAGGGTGCCAAAAACATTCAGTACTTC. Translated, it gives CASSPQGAKNIQYF.

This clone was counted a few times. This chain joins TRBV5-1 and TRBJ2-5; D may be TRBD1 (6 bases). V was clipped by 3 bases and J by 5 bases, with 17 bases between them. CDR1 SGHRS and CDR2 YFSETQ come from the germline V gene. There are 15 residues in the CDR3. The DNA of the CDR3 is TGCGCCAGCAGCTCCGGGACACCAATGGGGGAGACCCAGTACTTC. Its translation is CASSSGTPMGETQYF.

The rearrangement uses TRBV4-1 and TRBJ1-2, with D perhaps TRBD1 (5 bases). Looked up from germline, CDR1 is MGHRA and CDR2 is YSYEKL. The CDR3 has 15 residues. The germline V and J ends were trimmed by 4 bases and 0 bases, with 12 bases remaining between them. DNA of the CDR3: TGCGCCAGCAGCCGGTCCGGGACCGCTAACTATGGCTACACCTTC. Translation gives CASSRSGTANYGYTF.

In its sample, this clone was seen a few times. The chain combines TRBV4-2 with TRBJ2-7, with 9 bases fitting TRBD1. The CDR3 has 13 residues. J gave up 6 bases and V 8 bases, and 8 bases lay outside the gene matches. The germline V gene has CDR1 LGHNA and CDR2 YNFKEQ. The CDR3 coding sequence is TGTGCCAGCGGGCCGGGACAGGGCTCCGAGCAGTACTTC. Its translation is CASGPGQGSEQYF.

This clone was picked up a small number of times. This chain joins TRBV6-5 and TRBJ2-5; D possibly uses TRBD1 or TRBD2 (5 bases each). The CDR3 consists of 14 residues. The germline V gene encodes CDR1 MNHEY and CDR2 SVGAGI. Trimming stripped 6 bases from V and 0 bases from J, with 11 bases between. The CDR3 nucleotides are TGTGCCAGCAGCCGCCGGGACCACCAAGAGACCCAGTACTTC. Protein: CASSRRDHQETQYF.

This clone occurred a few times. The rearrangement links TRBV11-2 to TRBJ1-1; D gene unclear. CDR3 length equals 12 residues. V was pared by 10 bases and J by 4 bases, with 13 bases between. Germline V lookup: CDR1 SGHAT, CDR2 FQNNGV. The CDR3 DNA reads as TGTGCCACCTCAAGGGCCAGCACTGAAGCTTTCTTT. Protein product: CATSRASTEAFF.

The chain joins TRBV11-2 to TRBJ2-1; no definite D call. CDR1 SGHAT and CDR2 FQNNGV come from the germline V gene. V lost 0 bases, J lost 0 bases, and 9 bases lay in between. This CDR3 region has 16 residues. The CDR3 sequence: CASSLDPVSSYNEQFF. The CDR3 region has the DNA TGTGCCAGCAGCTTAGACCCGGTTAGCTCCTACAATGAGCAGTTCTTC.

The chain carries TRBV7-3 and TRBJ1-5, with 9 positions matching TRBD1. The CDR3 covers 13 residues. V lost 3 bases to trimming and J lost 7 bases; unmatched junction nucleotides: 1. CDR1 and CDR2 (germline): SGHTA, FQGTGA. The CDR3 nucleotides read TGTGCCAGCAGCTTGGACAGGGGACAGCCCCAGCATTTT. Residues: CASSLDRGQPQHF. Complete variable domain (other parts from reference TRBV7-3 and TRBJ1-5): GAGVSQTPSNKVTEKGKYVELRCDPISGHTALYWYRQSLGQGPEFLIYFQGTGAADDSGLPNDRFFAVRPEGSVSTLKIQRTERGDSAVYLCASSLDRGQPQHFGDGTRLSIL.

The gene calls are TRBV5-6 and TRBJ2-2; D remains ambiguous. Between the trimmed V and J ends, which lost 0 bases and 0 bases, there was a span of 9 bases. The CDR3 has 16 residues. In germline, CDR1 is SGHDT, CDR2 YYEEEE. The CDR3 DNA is TGTGCCAGCAGCTTGGGAGCCGGCGCGAACACCGGGGAGCTGTTTTTT. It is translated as CASSLGAGANTGELFF.

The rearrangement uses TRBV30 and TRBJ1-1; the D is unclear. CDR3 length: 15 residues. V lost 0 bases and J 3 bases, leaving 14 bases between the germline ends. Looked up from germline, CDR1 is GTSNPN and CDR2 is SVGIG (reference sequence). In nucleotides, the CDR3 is TGTGCCTGGAGTGTAGGTTTCAGACAATACACTGAAGCTTTCTTT. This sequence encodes CAWSVGFRQYTEAFF.

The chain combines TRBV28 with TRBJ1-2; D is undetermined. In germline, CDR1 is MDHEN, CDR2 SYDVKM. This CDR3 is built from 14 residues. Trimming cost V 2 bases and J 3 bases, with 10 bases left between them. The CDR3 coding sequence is TGTGCCAGCAGTTTAAATCCGGTATACTATGGCTACACCTTC. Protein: CASSLNPVYYGYTF.